These T cell receptor beta chains were read from a single sample in a study of spatial heterogeneity in lung cancer. TCRdb re-analysed the 5' RACE reads in MiXCR, keeping a single row per CDR3 protein. Here the sample spans about 15,000 distinct CDR3 sequences, approximately 7.4% being singletons. The sequencing here drew on lung tumor tissue, taken at surgery. These receptors came from a male donor with early-stage non-small cell lung cancer. Each CDR3 is given with its conserved first and last residue. A D gene is named only where the DNA matches it firmly. Size is stated for part of the rows, as once, few or many counts, or as a class when the clone is expanded.

cdr3_aa	cdr3_nt	v_call	clone_size	d_call	j_call
CASSLVQGAGTEAFF	TGCGCCAGCAGCTTGGTCCAGGGGGCAGGGACTGAAGCTTTCTTT	TRBV5-1	many	TRBD1	TRBJ1-1
CASSGGGGLAGSASYNEQFF	TGTGCCAGCAGCGGGGGCGGGGGACTAGCGGGAAGCGCCTCCTACAATGAGCAGTTCTTC	TRBV7-9	-	TRBD2	TRBJ2-1
CASMIPGQGADEAFF	TGTGCCAGCATGATTCCGGGACAGGGGGCGGATGAAGCTTTCTTT	TRBV27	-	TRBD1	TRBJ1-1
CAWSRTGRGYTF	TGTGCCTGGAGTCGGACAGGGAGGGGCTACACCTTC	TRBV30	many	TRBD1	TRBJ1-2
CSARLAGGGDTQYF	TGCAGTGCTAGACTAGCGGGGGGGGGAGATACGCAGTATTTT	TRBV20-1	many	TRBD2	TRBJ2-3
CATSRVDRGDSNQPQHF	TGTGCCACCAGCAGAGTGGACAGGGGTGATAGCAATCAGCCCCAGCATTTT	TRBV15	medium-sized	TRBD1	TRBJ1-5
CASSYTAGELFF	TGTGCCAGCAGTTACACAGCCGGGGAGCTGTTTTTT	TRBV6-6	many	-	TRBJ2-2
CASSPLSSGANVLTF	TGTGCCAGCAGCCCCCTCAGCTCTGGGGCCAACGTCCTGACTTTC	TRBV7-7	many	-	TRBJ2-6
CASSQTGFGANVLTF	TGCGCCAGCAGCCAGACAGGGTTTGGGGCCAACGTCCTGACTTTC	TRBV4-1	medium-sized	TRBD1	TRBJ2-6
CATSDLEVGGNEQFF	TGTGCCACCAGTGATTTGGAAGTGGGGGGGAATGAGCAGTTCTTC	TRBV24-1	few	TRBD2	TRBJ2-1
CASSRTGGLSGNTIYF	TGTGCCAGCAGCCGGACCGGGGGGCTCTCTGGAAACACCATATATTTT	TRBV7-2	many	-	TRBJ1-3
CASSDRLWTEAFF	TGTGCCAGCAGTGATAGGTTGTGGACTGAAGCTTTCTTT	TRBV6-4	many	-	TRBJ1-1
CASSLRQGLTEAFF	TGCGCCAGCAGCTTGAGGCAGGGGCTGACTGAAGCTTTCTTT	TRBV5-1	many	-	TRBJ1-1
CACRTESYNEQFF	TGTGCCTGTCGGACCGAGAGTTACAATGAGCAGTTCTTC	TRBV30	-	-	TRBJ2-1
CAISARDRGQETQYF	TGTGCCATCAGTGCACGGGACAGGGGGCAAGAGACCCAGTACTTC	TRBV10-3	few	TRBD1	TRBJ2-5
CSASLGGDQETQYF	TGCAGTGCTAGTCTGGGGGGGGACCAAGAGACCCAGTACTTC	TRBV20-1	medium-sized	TRBD2	TRBJ2-5
CASSPRTSGFTGELFF	TGTGCCAGCAGTCCACGGACTAGCGGCTTCACCGGGGAGCTGTTTTTT	TRBV2	many	TRBD2	TRBJ2-2
CASSPVIGGSYEQYF	TGTGCCAGCTCACCCGTGATCGGCGGGAGTTACGAGCAGTACTTC	TRBV18	few	TRBD2	TRBJ2-7
CSAQKKRATYNEQFF	TGCAGTGCTCAAAAGAAGCGGGCCACCTACAATGAGCAGTTCTTC	TRBV20-1	few	-	TRBJ2-1
CASSQGSTDTQYF	TGTGCCAGCAGTCAGGGGTCGACAGATACGCAGTATTTT	TRBV6-2/TRBV6-3	-	-	TRBJ2-3
CASGRRLAAYNEQFF	TGTGCCAGCGGGAGGCGGCTAGCGGCATACAATGAGCAGTTCTTC	TRBV2	medium-sized	TRBD2	TRBJ2-1
CSVSETGTGEFF	TGCAGCGTATCGGAGACCGGGACAGGGGAGTTCTTC	TRBV29-1	-	TRBD1	TRBJ2-1
CASSVEIWGETQYF	TGTGCCAGCAGCGTAGAGATCTGGGGTGAGACCCAGTACTTC	TRBV9	many	-	TRBJ2-5